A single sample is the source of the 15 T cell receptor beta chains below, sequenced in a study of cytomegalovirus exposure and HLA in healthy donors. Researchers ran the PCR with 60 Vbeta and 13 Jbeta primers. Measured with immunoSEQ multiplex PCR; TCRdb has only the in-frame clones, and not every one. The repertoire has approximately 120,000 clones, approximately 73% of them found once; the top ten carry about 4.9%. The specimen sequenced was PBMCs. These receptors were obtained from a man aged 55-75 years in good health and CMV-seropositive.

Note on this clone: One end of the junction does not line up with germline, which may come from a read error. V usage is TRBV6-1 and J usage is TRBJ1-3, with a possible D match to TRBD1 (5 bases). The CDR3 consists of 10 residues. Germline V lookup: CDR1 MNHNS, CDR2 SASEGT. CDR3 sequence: CASSGGTLIF. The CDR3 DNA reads TGTGCCAGCAGTGGAGGGACTTTAATATTT.

The CDR3 DNA is TGTGCCAGTATCCAAAGTGCGGCAGCAACTAATGAAAAACTGTTTTTT. As protein: CASIQSAAATNEKLFF. The genes are TRBV19 and TRBJ1-4; D ambiguous. V lost 7 bases, J lost 0 bases, and 15 bases lay in between. The CDR3 covers 16 residues. The germline gives CDR1 LNHDA, CDR2 SQIVND (reference sequence).

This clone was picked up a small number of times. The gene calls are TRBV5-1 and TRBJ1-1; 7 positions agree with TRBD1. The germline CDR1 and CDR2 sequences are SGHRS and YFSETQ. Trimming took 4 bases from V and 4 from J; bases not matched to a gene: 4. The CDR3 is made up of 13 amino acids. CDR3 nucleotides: TGCGCCAGCAGCAGGACAGGAATCACTGAAGCTTTCTTT. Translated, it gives CASSRTGITEAFF.

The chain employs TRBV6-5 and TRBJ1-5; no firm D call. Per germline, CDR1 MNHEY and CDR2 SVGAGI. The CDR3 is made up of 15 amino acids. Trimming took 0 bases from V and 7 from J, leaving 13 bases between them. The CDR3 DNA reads TGTGCCAGCAGTTACTCCCTAAGCGGGCCCCAGCCCCAGCATTTT. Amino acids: CASSYSLSGPQPQHF.

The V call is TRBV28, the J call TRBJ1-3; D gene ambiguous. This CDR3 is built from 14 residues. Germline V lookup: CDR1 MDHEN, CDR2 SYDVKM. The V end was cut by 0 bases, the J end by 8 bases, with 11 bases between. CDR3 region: CASSLWGRADTIYF. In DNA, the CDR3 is TGTGCCAGCAGTTTATGGGGGAGGGCAGACACCATATATTTT.

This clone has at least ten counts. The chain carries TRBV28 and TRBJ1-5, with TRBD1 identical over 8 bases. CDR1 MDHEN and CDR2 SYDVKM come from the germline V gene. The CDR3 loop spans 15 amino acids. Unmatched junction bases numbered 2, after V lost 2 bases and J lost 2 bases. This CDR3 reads CASSLQGAGNQPQHF. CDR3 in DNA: TGTGCCAGCAGTTTACAGGGGGCGGGCAATCAGCCCCAGCATTTT.

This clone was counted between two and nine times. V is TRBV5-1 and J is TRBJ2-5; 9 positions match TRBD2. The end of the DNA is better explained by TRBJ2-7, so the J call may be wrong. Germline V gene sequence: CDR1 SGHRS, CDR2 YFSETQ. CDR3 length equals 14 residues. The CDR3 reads CASREAGGPYEQYF. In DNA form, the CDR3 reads TGCGCCAGCAGGGAAGCGGGGGGCCCATACGAGCAGTACTTC.

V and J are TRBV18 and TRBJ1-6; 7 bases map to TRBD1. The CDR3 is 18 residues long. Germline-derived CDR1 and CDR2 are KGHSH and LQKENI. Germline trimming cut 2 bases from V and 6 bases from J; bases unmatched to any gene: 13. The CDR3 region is CASSPSVTGTVSNSPLHF. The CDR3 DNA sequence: TGTGCCAGCTCACCATCCGTGACCGGGACAGTGAGTAATTCACCCCTCCACTTT.

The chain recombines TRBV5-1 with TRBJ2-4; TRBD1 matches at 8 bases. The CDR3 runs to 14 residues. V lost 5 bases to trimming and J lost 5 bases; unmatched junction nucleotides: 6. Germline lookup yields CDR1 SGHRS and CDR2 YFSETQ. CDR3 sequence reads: CASRTGQAENIQYF. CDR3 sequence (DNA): TGCGCCAGCAGAACGGGACAGGCGGAAAACATTCAGTACTTC. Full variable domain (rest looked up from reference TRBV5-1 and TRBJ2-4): KAGVTQTPRYLIKTRGQQVTLSCSPISGHRSVSWYQQTPGQGLQFLFEYFSETQRNKGNFPGRFSGRQFSNSRSEMNVSTLELGDSALYLCASRTGQAENIQYFGAGTRLSVL.

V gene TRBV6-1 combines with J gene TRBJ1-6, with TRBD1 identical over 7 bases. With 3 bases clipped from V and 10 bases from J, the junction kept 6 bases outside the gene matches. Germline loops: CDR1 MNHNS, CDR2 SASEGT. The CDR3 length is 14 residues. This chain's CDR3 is CASSDQGGRSPLHF. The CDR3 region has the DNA TGTGCCAGCAGTGACCAGGGGGGTAGATCACCCCTCCACTTT.

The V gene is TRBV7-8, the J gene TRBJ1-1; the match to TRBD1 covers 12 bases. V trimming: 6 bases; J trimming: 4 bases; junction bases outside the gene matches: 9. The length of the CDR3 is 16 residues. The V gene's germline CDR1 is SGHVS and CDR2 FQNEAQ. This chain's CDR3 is CASRDGTGGIGTEAFF. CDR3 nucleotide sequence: TGTGCCAGCAGGGACGGGACAGGGGGCATCGGCACTGAAGCTTTCTTT.

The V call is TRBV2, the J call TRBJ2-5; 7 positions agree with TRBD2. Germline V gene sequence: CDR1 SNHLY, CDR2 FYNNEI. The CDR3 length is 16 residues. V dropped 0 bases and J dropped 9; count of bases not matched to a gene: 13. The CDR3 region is CASSEALPASGGPQYF. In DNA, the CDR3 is TGTGCCAGCAGTGAAGCGCTCCCGGCTAGCGGCGGCCCCCAGTACTTC.

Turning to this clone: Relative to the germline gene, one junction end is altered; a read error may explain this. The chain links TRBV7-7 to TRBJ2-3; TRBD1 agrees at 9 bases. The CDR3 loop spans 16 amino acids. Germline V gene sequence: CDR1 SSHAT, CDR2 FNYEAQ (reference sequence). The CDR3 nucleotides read TGTGCTAGCAGCCCACAGGACAGGGGTTTAACAGATACGCAGTATTTT. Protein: CASSPQDRGLTDTQYF.

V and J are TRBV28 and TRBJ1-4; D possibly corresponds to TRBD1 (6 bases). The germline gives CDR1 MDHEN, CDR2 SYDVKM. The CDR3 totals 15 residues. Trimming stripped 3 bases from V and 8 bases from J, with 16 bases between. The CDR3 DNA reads TGTGCCAGCAGTTTTGTCAGGGGAAGAGGGGAAAAACTGTTTTTT. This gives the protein CASSFVRGRGEKLFF.

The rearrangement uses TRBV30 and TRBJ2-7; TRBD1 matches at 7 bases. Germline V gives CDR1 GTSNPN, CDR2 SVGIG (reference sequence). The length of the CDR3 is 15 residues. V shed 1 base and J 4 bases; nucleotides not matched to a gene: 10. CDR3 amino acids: CAWSGTGRGYYEQYF. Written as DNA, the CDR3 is TGTGCCTGGAGTGGGACAGGCCGAGGGTATTACGAGCAGTACTTC.